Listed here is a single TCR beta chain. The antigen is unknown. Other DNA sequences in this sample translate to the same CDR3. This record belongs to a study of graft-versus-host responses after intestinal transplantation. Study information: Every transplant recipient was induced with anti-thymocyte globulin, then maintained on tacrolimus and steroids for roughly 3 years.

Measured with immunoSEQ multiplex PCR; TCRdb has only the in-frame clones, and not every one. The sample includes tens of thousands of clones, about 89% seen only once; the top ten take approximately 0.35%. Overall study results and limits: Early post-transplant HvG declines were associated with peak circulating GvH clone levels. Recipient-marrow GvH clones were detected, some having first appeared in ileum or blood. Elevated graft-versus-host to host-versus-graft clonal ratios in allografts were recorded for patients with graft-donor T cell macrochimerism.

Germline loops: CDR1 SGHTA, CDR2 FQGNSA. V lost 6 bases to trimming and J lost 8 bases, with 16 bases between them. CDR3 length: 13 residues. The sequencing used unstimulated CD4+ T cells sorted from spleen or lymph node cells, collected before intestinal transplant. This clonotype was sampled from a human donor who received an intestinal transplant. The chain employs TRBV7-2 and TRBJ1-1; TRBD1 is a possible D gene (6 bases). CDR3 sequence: CASSLASGTEAFF. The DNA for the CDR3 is TGTGCCAGCAGTCTAGCTTCCGGGACAGAAGCTTTCTTT.